This T cell receptor beta chain originates from a study of blood T cells in healthy people across ages. Study outcomes and limitations: TCR beta diversity correlated strongly with naive T cell percentage. What prevented conclusive comparison of naive and antigen-experienced cells was that PBMCs were unsorted.

The CDR3 is made up of 15 amino acids. The V end was cut by 3 bases, the J end by 0 bases, with 9 bases between. Germline values: CDR1 DFQATT, CDR2 SNEGSKA (reference sequence). Total RNA extraction produced at least 5.5 micrograms (per sample) for the study. It was with a sample-barcoded 5' primer and a J-beta primer mix that a second PCR of roughly 7 to 12 cycles was run. Each cDNA molecule, via a template-switch adaptor with 12 random nucleotides, was tagged. Each CDR3 protein gets one entry after TCRdb re-called the 5' RACE reads with MiXCR. The sample lists fewer than 900,000 distinct CDR3 sequences; roughly two fifths were seen once. This clonotype has a handful of counts. Its antigen remains unknown.

This clonotype originated in a woman aged 60-75 years in good health. This sequence joins TRBV20-1 and TRBJ2-6; tentatively, D is TRBD1 (6 bases). The material sequenced was blood. The CDR3 sequence: CSARQGISGANVLTF. CDR3 nucleotides: TGCAGTGCTAGGCAGGGGATCTCTGGGGCCAACGTCCTGACTTTC.